This is a list of T cell receptor beta chains from one sample in a study of cytomegalovirus exposure and HLA in healthy donors. Measured with immunoSEQ multiplex PCR; TCRdb has only the in-frame clones, and not every one. The sample lists nearly 110,000 clones, 75% occurring once. The sequenced sample consisted of PBMCs. Every receptor here comes from a man in his forties in good health and CMV-seronegative. Each CDR3 is given with its conserved first and last residue. A D gene is named only where the DNA matches it firmly. Clone size is given for some rows only: seen once, a few or many times, or a class if the clone is expanded.

CASRLAGGPNEQFF	TGTGCCAGCAGACTGGCGGGGGGGCCAAATGAGCAGTTCTTC	TRBV6-1	TRBJ2-1	once	TRBD2	14
CASSWNTGGLTDTQYF	TGCGCCAGCAGCTGGAATACAGGGGGCCTCACAGATACGCAGTATTTT	TRBV5-1	TRBJ2-3	.	TRBD1	16
CATSRGRGGSQETQYF	TGTGCCACCAGCAGAGGAAGAGGCGGGAGCCAAGAGACCCAGTACTTC	TRBV15	TRBJ2-5	.	TRBD2	16
CASSEPGETQYF	TGTGCCAGCAGTGAACCCGGAGAGACCCAGTACTTC	TRBV6-1	TRBJ2-5	.	.	12
CASSIRTGSNQPQHF	TGTGCCAGTAGTATTCGTACAGGGTCGAATCAGCCCCAGCATTTT	TRBV19	TRBJ1-5	.	.	15
CASTPRGDYQETQYF	TGTGCCAGTACCCCTCGAGGTGACTACCAAGAGACCCAGTACTTC	TRBV19	TRBJ2-5	.	.	15
CASSLSLTGVNTGELFF	TGTGCCAGCAGCTTGTCCCTGACAGGGGTGAACACCGGGGAGCTGTTTTTT	TRBV5-6	TRBJ2-2	once	TRBD1	17
CASSSLAGGIYEQYF	TGTGCCAGCTCCAGCCTAGCGGGGGGGATCTACGAGCAGTACTTC	TRBV2	TRBJ2-7	.	TRBD2	15
CASSRDRGSGYTF	TGTGCCAGCAGTCGGGACAGGGGTTCGGGCTACACCTTC	TRBV28	TRBJ1-2	.	TRBD1	13
CASSGRLAGGPGDTQYF	TGTGCCAGCAGCGGGCGACTAGCGGGGGGGCCGGGAGATACGCAGTATTTT	TRBV7-2	TRBJ2-3	once	TRBD2	17
CASSIRQGRNGYTF	TGTGCCAGCAGTATAAGACAGGGTCGGAATGGCTACACCTTC	TRBV2	TRBJ1-2	.	TRBD1	14
CASSPDGGYGYTF	TGTGCCAGCAGCCCGGACGGGGGCTATGGCTACACCTTC	TRBV7-9	TRBJ1-2	.	.	13
CASSQDRDQPQHF	TGTGCCAGCAGTCAGGACAGGGATCAGCCCCAGCATTTT	TRBV6-1	TRBJ1-5	.	TRBD1	13
CASSVQGWSSGANVLTF	TGTGCCAGCAGCGTACAGGGCTGGTCCTCTGGGGCCAACGTCCTGACTTTC	TRBV27	TRBJ2-6	.	.	17
CALPSLSCNYGYTF	TGTGCCTTACCTTCCCTAAGCTGTAACTATGGCTACACCTTC	TRBV30	TRBJ1-2	.	.	14
CASSSYREPTDTQYF	TGCGCCAGCAGCTCTTACAGGGAGCCCACAGATACGCAGTATTTT	TRBV5-1	TRBJ2-3	.	.	15
CASSSDGQGLTDSNQPQHF	TGCGCCAGCAGCTCTGATGGACAGGGGCTAACCGATAGCAATCAGCCCCAGCATTTT	TRBV5-1	TRBJ1-5	.	TRBD1	19
CASSFPPGLAGNTDTQYF	TGTGCCAGCAGCTTCCCCCCCGGGCTAGCGGGGAACACAGATACGCAGTATTTT	TRBV4-2	TRBJ2-3	.	TRBD2	18
CASPRQGAGNEQFF	TGTGCCAGCCCCCGGCAGGGGGCTGGGAATGAGCAGTTCTTC	TRBV2	TRBJ2-1	.	TRBD1	14
CASSPLASGATDTQYF	TGTGCCAGCAGCCCCCTGGCTAGCGGGGCGACAGATACGCAGTATTTT	TRBV5-4	TRBJ2-3	.	TRBD2	16
CASSISGGGYNEQFF	TGTGCCAGCTCTATTAGCGGGGGGGGATACAATGAGCAGTTCTTC	TRBV2	TRBJ2-1	.	TRBD2	15
CASSREIAGANVLTF	TGCGCCAGCAGCCGTGAAATAGCTGGGGCCAACGTCCTGACTTTC	TRBV4-1	TRBJ2-6	.	.	15
CASSTGQQQVEAFF	TGTGCCAGCAGCACGGGACAGCAACAGGTTGAAGCTTTCTTT	TRBV9	TRBJ1-1	.	TRBD1	14
CASSPSGGGTEAFF	TGCGCCAGCAGCCCTTCGGGGGGAGGGACTGAAGCTTTCTTT	TRBV5-1	TRBJ1-1	few	.	14
CASSAEGAASYEQYF	TGTGCCAGCAGTGCAGAGGGAGCTGCCTCCTACGAGCAGTACTTC	TRBV2	TRBJ2-7	few	.	15
CASSLGANEKLFF	TGCGCCAGCAGCTTAGGGGCTAATGAAAAACTGTTTTTT	TRBV5-1	TRBJ1-4	few	.	13
CVSSSGTTVVTEQFF	TGTGTCAGCAGCTCCGGGACTACCGTGGTGACTGAGCAGTTCTTC	TRBV7-9	TRBJ2-1	.	TRBD2	15
CASSSSGGSPYEQYF	TGTGCCAGCTCATCTAGCGGGGGGTCCCCCTACGAGCAGTACTTC	TRBV18	TRBJ2-7	.	TRBD2	15
CASRRGTVDQPQHF	TGTGCCAGCAGACGGGGGACCGTCGACCAGCCCCAGCATTTT	TRBV6-1	TRBJ1-5	few	.	14
CASSLADRGDEKLFF	TGTGCCAGCAGCTTAGCTGACAGGGGCGATGAAAAACTGTTTTTT	TRBV7-2	TRBJ1-4	.	TRBD1	15
CASSKNSRNEKLFF	TGCGCCAGCAGCAAGAACTCCCGGAATGAAAAACTGTTTTTT	TRBV10-1	TRBJ1-4	.	.	14
CASTDRATYGYTF	TGTGCCAGCACTGACAGGGCGACATATGGCTACACCTTC	TRBV6-5	TRBJ1-2	.	TRBD1	13
CASSDRTQTDTQYF	TGTGCCAGCTCCGACCGGACTCAAACAGATACGCAGTATTTT	TRBV18	TRBJ2-3	once	.	14
CASSLGPTYEAFF	TGCGCCAGCAGCTTGGGTCCGACTTATGAAGCTTTCTTT	TRBV5-1	TRBJ1-1	.	.	13
CASRQTSGGRADTQYF	TGCGCCAGCAGGCAGACTAGCGGGGGTCGGGCAGATACGCAGTATTTT	TRBV10-2	TRBJ2-3	once	TRBD2	16
CASKRLFTDTQYF	TGTGCCAGCAAACGACTCTTCACAGATACGCAGTATTTT	TRBV6-6	TRBJ2-3	.	.	13
CASSPRQGIGTEAFF	TGTGCCAGCTCACCAAGACAGGGGATTGGCACTGAAGCTTTCTTT	TRBV18	TRBJ1-1	once	TRBD1	15
CASSVSRRAGEAADTQYF	TGTGCCAGCAGCGTATCCCGCAGGGCGGGGGAGGCGGCAGATACGCAGTATTTT	TRBV9	TRBJ2-3	.	TRBD2	18
CASSLGAWGNQPQHF	TGTGCCAGCAGCTTAGGGGCCTGGGGCAATCAGCCCCAGCATTTT	TRBV7-9	TRBJ1-5	.	.	15
CASAWTSANQETQYF	TGTGCCAGCGCATGGACTAGCGCCAACCAAGAGACCCAGTACTTC	TRBV6-1	TRBJ2-5	.	TRBD2	15
CASSVSSLEAFF	TGTGCCAGCAGTGTTTCGTCCCTTGAAGCTTTCTTT	TRBV25-1	TRBJ1-1	few	.	12
CASSVDSSHQPQHF	TGTGCCAGCAGCGTAGACAGCAGCCATCAGCCCCAGCATTTT	TRBV9	TRBJ1-5	.	.	14
CASSLGANTEAFF	TGTGCCAGCAGCTTAGGAGCGAACACTGAAGCTTTCTTT	TRBV7-9	TRBJ1-1	.	.	13
CASSIGGRGGTDTQYF	TGTGCCAGTAGTATTGGAGGGAGGGGGGGCACAGATACGCAGTATTTT	TRBV19	TRBJ2-3	.	.	16
CASRYGQGNTETQYF	TGTGCCAGCCGCTACGGACAGGGGAATACGGAGACCCAGTACTTC	TRBV18	TRBJ2-5	.	TRBD1	15
CASSETGTDNEQFF	TGCGCCAGCAGCGAGACCGGGACAGACAATGAGCAGTTCTTC	TRBV5-1	TRBJ2-1	.	TRBD1	14
CASSARWDTNTEAFF	TGTGCCAGCAGTGCACGGTGGGACACCAACACTGAAGCTTTCTTT	TRBV6-6	TRBJ1-1	.	.	15
CASSITGGSYNEQFF	TGTGCCAGTAGTATAACAGGGGGCTCCTACAATGAGCAGTTCTTC	TRBV19	TRBJ2-1	.	TRBD1	15
CASRYAGSGTDTQYF	TGTGCCAGCAGATATGCGGGGTCTGGCACAGATACGCAGTATTTT	TRBV7-2	TRBJ2-3	.	.	15
CASSEQRGGTDTQYF	TGTGCCAGCAGTGAGCAGCGGGGGGGCACAGATACGCAGTATTTT	TRBV6-4	TRBJ2-3	.	TRBD2	15
CASSQGQGWNEQFF	TGCGCCAGCAGCCAGGGACAGGGGTGGAATGAGCAGTTCTTC	TRBV2	TRBJ2-1	few	TRBD1	14
CASSWAPNTEAFF	TGTGCCAGCAGCTGGGCCCCGAACACTGAAGCTTTCTTT	TRBV6-1	TRBJ1-1	few	.	13
CSVGTGANYGYTF	TGCAGCGTTGGGACAGGAGCTAACTATGGCTACACCTTC	TRBV29-1	TRBJ1-2	.	TRBD1	13
CASSGGGLGSLNSPLHF	TGTGCCAGCAGTGGCGGGGGGCTAGGTTCACTCAATTCACCCCTCCACTTT	TRBV6-1	TRBJ1-6	.	.	17